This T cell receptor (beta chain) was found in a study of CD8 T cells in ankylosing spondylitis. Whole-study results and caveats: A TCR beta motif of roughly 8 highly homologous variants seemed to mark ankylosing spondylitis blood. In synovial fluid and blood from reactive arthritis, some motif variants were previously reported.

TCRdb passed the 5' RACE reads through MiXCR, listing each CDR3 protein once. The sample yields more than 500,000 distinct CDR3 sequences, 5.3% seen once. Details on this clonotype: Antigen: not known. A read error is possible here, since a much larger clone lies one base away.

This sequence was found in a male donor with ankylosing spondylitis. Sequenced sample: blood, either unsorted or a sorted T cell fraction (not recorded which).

The CDR3 sequence: CCARVASAGGGYNEQFF. CDR3 bases: TGCTGTGCTAGAGTAGCGTCAGCGGGAGGGGGCTACAATGAGCAGTTCTTC. This chain uses TRBV20-1 with TRBJ2-1; 10 nucleotides line up with TRBD2. This CDR3 has 17 amino acids. In germline, CDR1 is DFQATT, CDR2 SNEGSKA (reference sequence).